One and the same sample provided the 31 T cell receptor beta chains below, sequenced in a study of T cells in Graves' hyperthyroidism and ophthalmopathy. Regions amplified from RNA transcripts were the TCR beta CDR3 regions. HTBI primers drove first-round RT-PCR of the TCR CDR3. One entry per CDR3 protein results from TCRdb running MiXCR on the multiplex PCR reads. The sample gives roughly 110,000 distinct CDR3 sequences, around a sixth of which show up once; about 40% is in the top ten. Sequencing was done on a sample of blood. The receptors were sampled from a woman aged 50 to 65 with Graves' hyperthyroidism.

This clonotype was observed at least ten times. This rearrangement joins TRBV28 to TRBJ1-5, with D possibly matching TRBD1 (6 bases). Trimming removed 5 bases from V and 3 bases from J, with 14 bases in between. This CDR3 is built from 15 residues. CDR1 MDHEN and CDR2 SYDVKM come from the germline V gene. The CDR3 loop reads CASSPTGHINQPQHF. DNA for the CDR3: TGTGCCAGCAGTCCTACGGGACACATCAATCAGCCCCAGCATTTT. The variable domain in full, completed from reference TRBV28 and TRBJ1-5, reads DVKVTQSSRYLVKRTGEKVFLECVQDMDHENMFWYRQDPGLGLRLIYFSYDVKMKEKGDIPEGYSVSREKKERFSLILESASTNQTSMYLCASSPTGHINQPQHFGDGTRLSIL.

The J gene is TRBJ2-1, the V gene TRBV2, with TRBD2 matching 15 bases. Germline CDR1 is SNHLY and CDR2 is FYNNEI. The CDR3 spans 16 residues. V shed 6 bases and J 9 bases; nucleotides not matched to a gene: 9. CDR3 protein: CASSWRTSGGAGEQFF. The CDR3 region has the DNA TGTGCCAGCAGCTGGAGGACTAGCGGGGGGGCCGGTGAGCAGTTCTTC.

This clonotype was recorded many times. This sequence joins TRBV20-1 and TRBJ2-1; 15 positions match TRBD2. The ends lost 0 bases at V and 9 bases at J; junction bases unmatched: 9. Germline CDR1 reads DFQATT; CDR2 reads SNEGSKA (reference sequence). The CDR3 has 17 amino acids. CDR3 nucleotides: TGCAGTGCTAGAGACCCACGGACTAGCGGGAGGGCGGGTGAGCAGTTCTTC. Translation: CSARDPRTSGRAGEQFF.

The sample holds many counts of this clonotype. V is TRBV18 and J is TRBJ1-1; unclear D gene. Germline V gene data show CDR1 as KGHSH and CDR2 as LQKENI. CDR3 length: 14 residues. Trimming stripped 2 bases from V and 0 bases from J, with 7 bases between. CDR3 protein: CASSPSPMNTEAFF. As DNA, the CDR3 is TGTGCCAGCTCACCATCCCCGATGAACACTGAAGCTTTCTTT.

In its sample, this clonotype was seen many times. Germline and junction disagree at one end, which may indicate a read error. V and J are TRBV24-1 and TRBJ2-3; D is unresolved. Per germline, CDR1 KGHDR and CDR2 SFDVKD. The CDR3 is 13 amino acids. CDR3 nucleotide sequence: TGTGCCACCAGTGACCCCTCCACATATACGCAGTATTTT. Translation: CATSDPSTYTQYF.

This clonotype appeared a few times. V is TRBV6-1 and J is TRBJ2-7; D not resolved. V was cut by 10 bases and J by 6 bases, with 4 bases left in between. The CDR3 spans 8 residues. CDR1 MNHNS and CDR2 SASEGT come from the germline V gene. Here the CDR3 reads CATPEQYV. The CDR3, as DNA: TGTGCCACCCCCGAGCAGTACGTC.

This clonotype was observed many times. The chain recombines TRBV19 with TRBJ2-2; 9 bases are shared with TRBD1. The germline gives CDR1 LNHDA, CDR2 SQIVND (reference sequence). CDR3 length equals 15 residues. The junction had 6 bases not matched to a gene; V was cut back by 7 bases and J by 3 bases. CDR3 sequence reads: CASTRTGADTGELFF. The CDR3 coding sequence is TGTGCCAGTACCCGGACAGGGGCGGACACCGGGGAGCTGTTTTTT.

This clonotype has just a few counts. At one of its ends the junction is not consistent with the germline gene, which may arise from a read error. The J gene is TRBJ1-5, the V gene TRBV27; D is unclear. CDR3 length: 14 amino acids. Germline loops: CDR1 MNHEY, CDR2 SMNVEV (reference sequence). The CDR3 DNA reads as TGTGCCAGCAGTCTATCCTCGGCGAATCAGCCCCAGCATTTT. Translated, it gives CASSLSSANQPQHF.

This clonotype showed up many times. The rearrangement uses TRBV5-1 and TRBJ2-4, with D possibly matching TRBD2 (6 bases). Germline V gives CDR1 SGHRS, CDR2 YFSETQ. V was pared by 4 bases and J by 0 bases, with 8 bases between. CDR3 length equals 14 residues. CDR3 coding DNA: TGCGCCAGCAGCCCGGGACTAGCCAAAAACATTCAGTACTTC. Translation: CASSPGLAKNIQYF.

This clonotype was observed a handful of times. This chain uses TRBV5-1 with TRBJ2-3, with D unresolved. CDR1 and CDR2 from the germline V gene are SGHRS and YFSETQ. Trimming removed 0 bases from V and 2 bases from J, with 10 bases in between. The CDR3 spans 15 residues. CDR3 coding DNA: TGCGCCAGCAGCTTGGTTAGGGCGGCCACAGATACGCAGTATTTT. It yields the protein CASSLVRAATDTQYF.

This clonotype showed up many times. The V gene is TRBV18, the J gene TRBJ2-1; TRBD2 matches at 10 bases. CDR1 KGHSH and CDR2 LQKENI come from the germline V gene. Losses at the gene ends were 0 bases for V and 12 bases for J; bases not matched to a gene: 11. This CDR3 region has 16 residues. The CDR3 coding sequence is TGTGCCAGCTCACCACCGTCTAGCGGGGGCTCATTGGGGCAGTTCTTC. This gives the protein CASSPPSSGGSLGQFF.

This clonotype has ten or more counts. The chain recombines TRBV27 with TRBJ2-2; 13 bases align to TRBD2. Trimming cost V 4 bases and J 7 bases; bases outside gene matches: 3. This CDR3 is 15 amino acids long. Germline CDR1 is MNHEY and CDR2 is SMNVEV (reference sequence). CDR3 loop: CASSSGLAGVGELFF. The CDR3, as DNA: TGTGCCAGCAGTTCCGGACTAGCGGGAGTCGGGGAGCTGTTTTTT.

This clonotype was seen only a few times. The chain carries TRBV14 and TRBJ2-1; D is perhaps TRBD2 (5 bases). Germline assignment: CDR1 SGHDN and CDR2 FVKESK. The CDR3 is 16 residues long. Between the trimmed V and J ends, which lost 3 bases and 1 base, there was a span of 13 bases. This CDR3 is CASSHRRRRSYNEQFF. The CDR3 nucleotides read TGTGCCAGCAGCCATCGGCGGAGGAGGTCCTACAATGAGCAGTTCTTC.

This clonotype occurred many times. The V call is TRBV5-8, the J call TRBJ2-5; D might be TRBD2 (6 bases). The CDR3 totals 14 residues. Trimming left V 0 bases short and J 0 bases short, with 6 bases between. Per the germline V gene, CDR1 is SGHTS and CDR2 is YDEGEE. The CDR3: CASSLGGNQETQYF. The CDR3 bases are TGTGCCAGCAGCTTGGGCGGGAACCAAGAGACCCAGTACTTC. Full variable domain (outside the CDR3, taken from reference TRBV5-8 and TRBJ2-5): EAGVTQSPTHLIKTRGQQATLRCSPISGHTSVYWYQQALGLGLQFLLWYDEGEERNRGNFPPRFSGRQFPNYSSELNVNALELEDSALYLCASSLGGNQETQYFGPGTRLLVL.

This clonotype was seen ten or more times. The chain recombines TRBV28 with TRBJ2-3; D may be TRBD1 or TRBD2 (5 bases each). V gave up 5 bases and J gave up 4 bases, with 16 bases separating them. Germline V gene data show CDR1 as MDHEN and CDR2 as SYDVKM. The CDR3 has 15 amino acids. The CDR3 region has the DNA TGTGCCAGCAGTCCTCACGGGGCTAACGCAGATACGCAGTATTTT. Its translation: CASSPHGANADTQYF.

This clonotype was observed at least ten times. This chain connects TRBV24-1 to TRBJ2-5, with 8 nucleotides matching TRBD1. This CDR3 region has 16 residues. Losses at the gene ends were 2 bases for V and 5 bases for J; bases not matched to a gene: 9. CDR1 is KGHDR, CDR2 SFDVKD, per germline. CDR3 residues: CATSDSTGEMFETQYF. CDR3 DNA sequence: TGTGCCACCAGTGATTCGACAGGGGAAATGTTTGAGACCCAGTACTTC.

This clonotype has only a few counts. The chain carries TRBV27 and TRBJ2-7; D gene unclear. Trimming removed 5 bases from V and 2 bases from J, with 13 bases in between. The length of the CDR3 is 14 residues. Germline-derived CDR1 and CDR2 are MNHEY and SMNVEV (reference sequence). The chain's CDR3 is CASSISGRAYEQYV. DNA for the CDR3: TGTGCCAGCAGTATCTCTGGACGGGCCTACGAGCAGTACGTC.

The V call is TRBV11-2, the J call TRBJ1-5; D not certain. The CDR3 is 13 residues long. Germline V gene sequence: CDR1 SGHAT, CDR2 FQNNGV. V lost 1 base and J 6 bases, leaving 7 bases between the germline ends. CDR3: CASSLASGQPQHF. The CDR3 nucleotides read TGTGCCAGCAGCTTAGCATCAGGTCAGCCCCAGCATTTT.

This sequence joins TRBV27 and TRBJ1-1; D ambiguous. From germline, CDR1 is MNHEY and CDR2 SMNVEV (reference sequence). The length of the CDR3 is 12 residues. V dropped 3 bases and J dropped 6 bases, with 8 bases sitting between them. The CDR3 loop is CASSFVGAEAFF. The CDR3 DNA sequence: TGTGCCAGCAGTTTTGTGGGTGCTGAAGCTTTCTTT.

Many counts were recorded for this clonotype. CDR3 protein: CASSDVKGNTEAFF. CDR3 sequence (DNA): TGTGCCAGCAGTGATGTAAAGGGGAACACTGAAGCTTTCTTT. The rearrangement uses TRBV6-1 and TRBJ1-1; D call uncertain. CDR1 and CDR2 from the germline V gene are MNHNS and SASEGT. V was cut by 3 bases and J by 1 base, with 9 bases left in between. The CDR3 covers 14 residues.

On this clonotype itself: With a much larger clone just one base away, this may be a read error. The chain carries TRBV2 and TRBJ2-1, with D perhaps TRBD2 (6 bases). From germline, CDR1 is SNHLY and CDR2 FYNNEI. V was clipped by 6 bases and J by 6 bases, with 15 bases between them. The CDR3 totals 14 residues. The CDR3 DNA is TGTGCCAGCAGGCGGGATAACAACTTCAATGAGCAGTTCTTC. Protein sequence: CASRRDNNFNEQFF.

The chain combines TRBV20-1 with TRBJ2-1; 8 bases map to TRBD2. With 3 bases clipped from V and 2 bases from J, the junction kept 12 bases outside the gene matches. Germline loops: CDR1 DFQATT, CDR2 SNEGSKA (reference sequence). The CDR3 consists of 17 residues. The CDR3 coding sequence is TGCAGTGCTAGGGTGAAATTGGCGGGAGGCGCCTACAATGAGCAGTTCTTC. Protein product: CSARVKLAGGAYNEQFF.

This clonotype came up many times. The V and J genes are TRBV12-3 or TRBV12-4 and TRBJ2-6; TRBD1 aligns across 7 bases. V was pared by 5 bases and J by 4 bases, with 20 bases of the junction left unmatched. The CDR3 has 20 amino acids. The CDR3 sequence is CASSKTPGTARPTGANVLTF. Written as DNA, the CDR3 is TGTGCCAGCAGTAAAACCCCCGGGACAGCAAGACCGACGGGGGCCAACGTCCTGACTTTC.

This clonotype was seen a few times. The V gene is TRBV28, the J gene TRBJ1-5, with D perhaps matching TRBD1 (5 bases). From germline, CDR1 is MDHEN and CDR2 SYDVKM. The CDR3 extends over 16 amino acids. The V gene lost 4 bases and the J gene lost 3 bases, with 16 bases spanning the gap. CDR3: CASSSPGRGYNQPQHF. The DNA of the CDR3 is TGTGCCAGCAGTTCTCCGGGACGGGGATACAATCAGCCCCAGCATTTT.

In this sample, this clonotype turned up many times. The chain links TRBV6-1 to TRBJ2-5; D remains ambiguous. Germline V CDR1 and CDR2: MNHNS, SASEGT. CDR3 length: 14 amino acids. V was trimmed by 0 bases and J by 2 bases, leaving 7 bases between them. CDR3 sequence (DNA): TGTGCCAGCAGTGAAGCGGGTCCACAAGAGACCCAGTACTTC. Translating gives CASSEAGPQETQYF.

The sample holds many counts of this clonotype. The chain combines TRBV2 with TRBJ2-5, with 14 bases aligning to TRBD2. This CDR3 spans 15 amino acids. V shed 5 bases, J shed 7 bases, and the junction held 6 bases outside the gene matches. The V gene's germline CDR1 is SNHLY and CDR2 FYNNEI. CDR3 DNA sequence: TGTGCCAGCAGTAGACTAGCGGGAGGGCTGGGGACCCAGTACTTC. Residues: CASSRLAGGLGTQYF.

There are many counts of this clonotype. This chain joins TRBV3-1 and TRBJ2-7, with no clear D. The V gene's germline CDR1 is LGHDT and CDR2 YNNKEL (reference sequence). The CDR3 totals 14 residues. Trimming removed 0 bases from V and 7 bases from J, with 13 bases in between. The CDR3 DNA sequence: TGTGCCAGCAGCCAAGATCTGACGGCTCGGGAGCAGTACGTC. Its protein product is CASSQDLTAREQYV.

V is TRBV13 and J is TRBJ2-1; D gene uncertain. CDR3 length: 11 residues. V lost 3 bases to trimming and J lost 14 bases, with 11 bases between them. Germline V CDR1 and CDR2: PRHDT, FYEKMQ (reference sequence). The CDR3 here is CASSLPGQEFF. The CDR3 DNA reads as TGTGCCAGCAGCTTGCCGGGTCAGGAGTTCTTC.

In this sample, this clonotype turned up many times. The J gene is TRBJ2-1, the V gene TRBV6-1; D may be TRBD2 (6 bases). The CDR3 totals 15 residues. Trimming shortened V by 8 bases and J by 8 bases, and 22 bases separated the two germline ends. CDR1 and CDR2 (germline): MNHNS, SASEGT. The CDR3 protein is CASGLEEGAADEQFF. CDR3 nucleotides: TGTGCCAGCGGACTTGAGGAGGGAGCGGCGGATGAGCAGTTCTTC.

V gene TRBV11-1 combines with J gene TRBJ1-1; a weak D match, TRBD1 (6 bases). The CDR3 spans 14 residues. Per the germline V gene, CDR1 is SGHAT and CDR2 is FQDESV (reference sequence). Trimming took 2 bases from V and 8 from J, leaving 15 bases between them. CDR3 sequence reads: CASSLIGGGREAFF. In DNA, the CDR3 is TGTGCCAGCAGCTTAATAGGGGGTGGTAGGGAAGCTTTCTTT. Full variable domain (missing parts from reference TRBV11-1 and TRBJ1-1): EAEVAQSPRYKITEKSQAVAFWCDPISGHATLYWYRQILGQGPELLVQFQDESVVDDSQLPKDRFSAERLKGVDSTLKIQPAELGDSAMYLCASSLIGGGREAFFGQGTRLTVV.

This clonotype showed up many times. The rearrangement joins TRBV10-3 to TRBJ1-1, with a tentative D call TRBD1 (5 bases). With 2 bases removed from V and 3 bases from J, the gap between germline ends came to 10 bases. The CDR3 has 14 residues. Germline CDR1 reads ENHRY; CDR2 reads SYGVKD. CDR3 sequence reads: CAISEGGRDTEAFF. CDR3 nucleotide sequence: TGTGCCATCAGTGAGGGGGGTCGGGACACTGAAGCTTTCTTT.